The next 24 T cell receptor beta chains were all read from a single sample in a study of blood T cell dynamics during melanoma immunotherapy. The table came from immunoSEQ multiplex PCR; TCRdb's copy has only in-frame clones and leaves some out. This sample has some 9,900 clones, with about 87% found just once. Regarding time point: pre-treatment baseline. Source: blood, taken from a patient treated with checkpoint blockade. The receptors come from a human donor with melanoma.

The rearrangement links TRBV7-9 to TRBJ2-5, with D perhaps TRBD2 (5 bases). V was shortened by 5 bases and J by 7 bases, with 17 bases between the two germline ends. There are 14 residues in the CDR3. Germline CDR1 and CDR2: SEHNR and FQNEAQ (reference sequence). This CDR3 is CASSPAGGRATQYF. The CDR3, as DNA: TGTGCCAGCAGCCCGGCTGGAGGTCGGGCGACCCAGTACTTC. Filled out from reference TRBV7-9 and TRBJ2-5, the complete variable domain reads DTGVSQNPRHKITKRGQNVTFRCDPISEHNRLYWYRQTLGQGPEFLTYFQNEAQLEKSRLLSDRFSAERPKGSFSTLEIQRTEQGDSAMYLCASSPAGGRATQYFGPGTRLLVL.

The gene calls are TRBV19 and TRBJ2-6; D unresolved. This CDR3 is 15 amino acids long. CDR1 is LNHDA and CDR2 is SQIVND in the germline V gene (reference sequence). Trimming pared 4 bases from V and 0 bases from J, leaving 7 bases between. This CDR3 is CASSRVSSGANVLTF. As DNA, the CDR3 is TGTGCCAGTAGTAGGGTCAGCTCTGGGGCCAACGTCCTGACTTTC.

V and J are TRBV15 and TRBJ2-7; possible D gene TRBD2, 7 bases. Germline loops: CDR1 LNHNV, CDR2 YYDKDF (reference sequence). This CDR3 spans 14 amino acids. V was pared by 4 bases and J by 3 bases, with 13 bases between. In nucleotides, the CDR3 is TGTGCCACCAGCACCGGCGGGGGCCTCTACGAGCAGTACTTC. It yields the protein CATSTGGGLYEQYF.

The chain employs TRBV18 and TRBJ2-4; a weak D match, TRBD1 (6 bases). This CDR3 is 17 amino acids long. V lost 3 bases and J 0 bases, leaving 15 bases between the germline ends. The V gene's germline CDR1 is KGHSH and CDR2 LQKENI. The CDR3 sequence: CASSPTPWGLAKNIQYF. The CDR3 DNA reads TGTGCCAGCTCACCTACCCCTTGGGGGCTAGCCAAAAACATTCAGTACTTC.

For the CDR3, the DNA is TGTGCCAGCAGCCCAGGAGACGGGGTACTAGCCGGCTACACCTTC. Its translation: CASSPGDGVLAGYTF. The chain joins TRBV7-2 to TRBJ1-2; D is ambiguous. Germline V CDR1 and CDR2: SGHTA, FQGNSA. The CDR3 runs 15 residues. Deletions cut 5 bases from V and 8 bases from J, with 21 bases between.

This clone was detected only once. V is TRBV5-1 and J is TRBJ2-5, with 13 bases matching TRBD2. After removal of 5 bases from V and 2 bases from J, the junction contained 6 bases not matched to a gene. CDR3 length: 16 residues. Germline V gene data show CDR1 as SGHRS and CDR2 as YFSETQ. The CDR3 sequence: CASSITSGGGQETQYF. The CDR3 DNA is TGCGCCAGCAGTATTACTAGCGGGGGGGGACAAGAGACCCAGTACTTC.

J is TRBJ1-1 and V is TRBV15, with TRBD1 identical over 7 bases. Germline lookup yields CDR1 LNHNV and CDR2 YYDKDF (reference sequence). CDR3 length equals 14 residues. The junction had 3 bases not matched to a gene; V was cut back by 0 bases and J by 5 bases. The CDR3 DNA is TGTGCCACCAGCAGAGAGGCCAGGGGGACTGAAGCTTTCTTT. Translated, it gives CATSREARGTEAFF.

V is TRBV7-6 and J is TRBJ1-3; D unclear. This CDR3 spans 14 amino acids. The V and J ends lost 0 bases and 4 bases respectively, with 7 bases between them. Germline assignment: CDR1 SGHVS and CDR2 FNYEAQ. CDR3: CASSLAGSGNTIYF. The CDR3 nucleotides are TGTGCCAGCAGCTTAGCGGGCAGCGGAAACACCATATATTTT.

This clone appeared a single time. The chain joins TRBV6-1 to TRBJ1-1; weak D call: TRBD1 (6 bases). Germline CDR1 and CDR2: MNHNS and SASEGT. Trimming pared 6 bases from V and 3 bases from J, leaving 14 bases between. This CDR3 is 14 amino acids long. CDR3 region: CASRPLGADTEAFF. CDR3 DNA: TGTGCCAGCAGGCCTTTGGGGGCTGACACTGAAGCTTTCTTT.

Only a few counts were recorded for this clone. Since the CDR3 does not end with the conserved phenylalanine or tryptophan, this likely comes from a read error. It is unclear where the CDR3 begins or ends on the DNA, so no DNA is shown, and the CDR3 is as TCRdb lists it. The CDR3: CASSSLAGGLSK. This chain uses TRBV13 with TRBJ2-7; the DNA was not used to check the table's D call, TRBD2. The CDR3 spans 12 amino acids, including both terminal residues. CDR1 is PRHDT, CDR2 FYEKMQ, per germline (reference sequence).

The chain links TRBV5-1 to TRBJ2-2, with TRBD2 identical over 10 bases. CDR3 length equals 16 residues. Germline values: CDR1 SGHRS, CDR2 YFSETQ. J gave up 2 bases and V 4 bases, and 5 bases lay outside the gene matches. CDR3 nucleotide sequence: TGCGCCAGCAGCCTCGGGACTAGCGATAACACCGGGGAGCTGTTTTTT. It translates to CASSLGTSDNTGELFF.

The CDR3 DNA is TGTGCCAGCAGCTTGGCCATCGGGGGGCGGTTTGGAAACACCATATATTTT. Translating it yields CASSLAIGGRFGNTIYF. This chain uses TRBV5-5 with TRBJ1-3; D may be TRBD1 (6 bases). The CDR3 loop spans 17 amino acids. Germline assignment: CDR1 SGHKS and CDR2 YYEKEE (reference sequence). Trimming pared 0 bases from V and 3 bases from J, leaving 16 bases between.

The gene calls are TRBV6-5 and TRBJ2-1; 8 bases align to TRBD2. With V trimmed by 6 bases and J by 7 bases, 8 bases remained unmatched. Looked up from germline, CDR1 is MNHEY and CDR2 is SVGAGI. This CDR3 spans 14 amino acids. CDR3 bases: TGTGCCAGCAGGACCGGGACTAGAGAGAATGAGCAGTTCTTC. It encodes CASRTGTRENEQFF.

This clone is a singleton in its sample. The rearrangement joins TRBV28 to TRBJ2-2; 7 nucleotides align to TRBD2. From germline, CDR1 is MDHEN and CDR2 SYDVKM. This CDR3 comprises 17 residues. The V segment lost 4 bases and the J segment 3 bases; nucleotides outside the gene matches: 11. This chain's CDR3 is CASSSLYSGPHTGELFF. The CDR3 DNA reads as TGTGCCAGCAGTTCCCTCTATAGCGGGCCCCACACCGGGGAGCTGTTTTTT.

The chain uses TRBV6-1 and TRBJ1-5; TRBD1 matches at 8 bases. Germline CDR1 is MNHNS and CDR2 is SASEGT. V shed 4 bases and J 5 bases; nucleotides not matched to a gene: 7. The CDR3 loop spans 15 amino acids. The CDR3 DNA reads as TGTGCCAGCAGTGCGAGGACAGGGAGGGATCAGCCCCAGCATTTT. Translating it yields CASSARTGRDQPQHF.

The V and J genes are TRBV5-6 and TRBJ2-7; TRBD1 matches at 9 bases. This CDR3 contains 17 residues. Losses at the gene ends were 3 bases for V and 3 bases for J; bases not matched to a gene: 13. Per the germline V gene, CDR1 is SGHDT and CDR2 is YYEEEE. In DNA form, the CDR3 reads TGTGCCAGCAGCTCGGGGATACCGGGACAGGGATTCTACGAGCAGTACTTC. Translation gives CASSSGIPGQGFYEQYF. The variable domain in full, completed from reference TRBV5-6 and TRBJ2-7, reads DAGVTQSPTHLIKTRGQQVTLRCSPKSGHDTVSWYQQALGQGPQFIFQYYEEEERQRGNFPDRFSGHQFPNYSSELNVNALLLGDSALYLCASSSGIPGQGFYEQYFGPGTRLTVT.

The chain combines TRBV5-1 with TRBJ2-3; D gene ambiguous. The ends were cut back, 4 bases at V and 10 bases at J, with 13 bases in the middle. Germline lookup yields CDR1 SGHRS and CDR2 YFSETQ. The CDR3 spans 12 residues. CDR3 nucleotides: TGCGCCAGCAGCCCCAACACCAAATCGCAGTATTTT. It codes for CASSPNTKSQYF. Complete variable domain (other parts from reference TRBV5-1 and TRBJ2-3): KAGVTQTPRYLIKTRGQQVTLSCSPISGHRSVSWYQQTPGQGLQFLFEYFSETQRNKGNFPGRFSGRQFSNSRSEMNVSTLELGDSALYLCASSPNTKSQYFGPGTRLTVL.

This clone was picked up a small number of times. The CDR3 DNA reads TGTGCCAGTAGCAAAGGGGTAATGCTGGTTGACGATGAAGACACCGGGGAGCTGTTTTTT. This codes for CASSKGVMLVDDEDTGELFF. The gene calls are TRBV19 and TRBJ2-2, with D maybe TRBD1 (5 bases). V lost 6 bases and J 3 bases, leaving 29 bases between the germline ends. CDR3 length: 20 amino acids. CDR1 is LNHDA, CDR2 SQIVND, per germline (reference sequence). The full variable domain, its missing parts supplied by reference TRBV19 and TRBJ2-2, is DGGITQSPKYLFRKEGQNVTLSCEQNLNHDAMYWYRQDPGQGLRLIYYSQIVNDFQKGDIAEGYSVSREKKESFPLTVTSAQKNPTAFYLCASSKGVMLVDDEDTGELFFGEGSRLTVL.

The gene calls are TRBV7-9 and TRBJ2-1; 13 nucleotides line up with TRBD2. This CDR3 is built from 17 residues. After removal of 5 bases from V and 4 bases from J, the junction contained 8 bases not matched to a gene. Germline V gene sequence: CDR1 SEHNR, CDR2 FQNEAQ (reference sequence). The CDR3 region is CASSTWTLAGGYNEQFF. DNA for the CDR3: TGTGCCAGCAGCACCTGGACACTAGCGGGAGGGTACAATGAGCAGTTCTTC.

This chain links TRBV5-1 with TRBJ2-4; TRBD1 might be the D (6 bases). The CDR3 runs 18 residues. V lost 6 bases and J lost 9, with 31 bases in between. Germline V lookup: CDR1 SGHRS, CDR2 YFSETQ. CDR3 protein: CASTPGAGEDWGRSIQYF. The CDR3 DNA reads TGCGCCAGCACCCCCGGCGCAGGGGAAGATTGGGGTCGGAGCATTCAGTACTTC.

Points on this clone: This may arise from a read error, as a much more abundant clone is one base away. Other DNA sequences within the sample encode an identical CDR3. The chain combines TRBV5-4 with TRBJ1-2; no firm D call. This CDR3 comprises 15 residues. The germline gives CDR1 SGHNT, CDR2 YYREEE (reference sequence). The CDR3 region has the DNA TGTGCCAGCAGCTCTCCCGGATGGTCTACCCATGGTTACACCTTC. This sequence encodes CASSSPGWSTHGYTF.

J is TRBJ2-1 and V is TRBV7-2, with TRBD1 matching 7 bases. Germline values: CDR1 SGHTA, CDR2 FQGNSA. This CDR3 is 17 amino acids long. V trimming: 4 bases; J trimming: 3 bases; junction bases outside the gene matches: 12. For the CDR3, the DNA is TGTGCCAGCAGCTCAAGAACAGGGGTAAAAGGCTACAATGAGCAGTTCTTC. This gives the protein CASSSRTGVKGYNEQFF.

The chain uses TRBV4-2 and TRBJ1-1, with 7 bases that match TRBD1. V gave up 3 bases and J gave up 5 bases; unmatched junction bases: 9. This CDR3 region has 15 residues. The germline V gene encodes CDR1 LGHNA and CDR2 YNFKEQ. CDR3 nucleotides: TGTGCCAGCAGCCATCTAGGAGACAGGGAAACTGAAGCTTTCTTT. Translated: CASSHLGDRETEAFF.

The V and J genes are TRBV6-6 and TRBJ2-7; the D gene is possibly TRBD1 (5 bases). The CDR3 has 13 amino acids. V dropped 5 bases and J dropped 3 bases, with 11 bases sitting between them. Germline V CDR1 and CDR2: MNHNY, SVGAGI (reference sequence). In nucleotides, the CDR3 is TGTGCCAGCAGTCCCGACAGCCGCTACGAGCAGTACGTC. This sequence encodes CASSPDSRYEQYV.